These 21 T cell receptor beta chains were all obtained from the same sample, sequenced in a study of T cell responses to AZD1222 COVID-19 vaccine. Data came from immunoSEQ multiplex PCR; TCRdb stores just in-frame clones and leaves some out. The sample lists 150,000 to 170,000 clones, 90% occurring once. The material sequenced was peripheral blood, taken on day 0 of AZD1222 vaccination. All receptors derive from an adult in good health.

The genes are TRBV29-1 and TRBJ2-7; TRBD1 matches 8 bases. The germline V gene encodes CDR1 SQVTM and CDR2 ANQGSEA. V shed 7 bases and J 5 bases; nucleotides not matched to a gene: 10. The CDR3 has 13 residues. CDR3 in amino acids: CSAQDRVGNEQYF. The DNA for the CDR3 is TGCAGCGCCCAGGACAGGGTGGGAAACGAGCAGTACTTC.

This clone was recorded only once. The genes are TRBV2 and TRBJ2-3; possible D gene TRBD1, 6 bases. The germline V and J ends were trimmed by 7 bases and 8 bases, with 10 bases remaining between them. CDR3 length: 11 residues. Per the germline V gene, CDR1 is SNHLY and CDR2 is FYNNEI. CDR3 region: CASTGRGTQYF. Here the CDR3 DNA reads TGTGCCAGCACCGGCAGGGGTACGCAGTATTTT.

V gene TRBV11-2 combines with J gene TRBJ1-2; TRBD1 is a possible D gene (5 bases). V was clipped by 5 bases and J by 7 bases, with 17 bases between them. Germline assignment: CDR1 SGHAT and CDR2 FQNNGV. CDR3 size: 14 residues. DNA for the CDR3: TGTGCCAGCAGCCTGGGGGGAGAATTAGGTGGCTACACCTTC. Its translation: CASSLGGELGGYTF.

Here the CDR3 reads CASSLWGGPSTEAFF. The CDR3 bases are TGTGCCAGCAGTTTATGGGGGGGCCCGAGCACTGAAGCTTTCTTT. The chain combines TRBV28 with TRBJ1-1, with D perhaps TRBD1 (6 bases). The V and J ends lost 0 bases and 4 bases respectively, with 12 bases between them. The CDR3 contains 15 residues. Germline-derived CDR1 and CDR2 are MDHEN and SYDVKM.

V gene TRBV6-1 combines with J gene TRBJ2-7; D not resolved. The V gene lost 1 base and the J gene lost 0 bases, with 10 bases spanning the gap. Germline values: CDR1 MNHNS, CDR2 SASEGT. This CDR3 region has 15 residues. DNA for the CDR3: TGTGCCAGCAGTGAAGTTGAGACGGGCTCCTACGAGCAGTACTTC. Amino acids: CASSEVETGSYEQYF.

V gene TRBV6-5 combines with J gene TRBJ1-3; no firm D call. The V gene's germline CDR1 is MNHEY and CDR2 SVGAGI. The CDR3 spans 14 residues. Between the trimmed V and J ends, which lost 4 bases and 5 bases, there was a span of 12 bases. The CDR3 sequence: CASSLSRNRNTIYF. As DNA, the CDR3 is TGTGCCAGCAGTTTATCACGTAATAGAAACACCATATATTTT.

CDR3 protein: CASSRPGSYGYTF. CDR3 DNA: TGTGCCAGCAGTCGCCCGGGCTCCTATGGCTACACCTTC. V and J are TRBV14 and TRBJ1-2; unclear D gene. The CDR3 runs 13 residues. Germline assignment: CDR1 SGHDN and CDR2 FVKESK. V lost 6 bases and J 4 bases, leaving 12 bases between the germline ends.

The genes are TRBV19 and TRBJ2-7, with 7 positions matching TRBD2. V was clipped by 6 bases and J by 1 base; unmatched bases: 3. Germline CDR1 LNHDA, CDR2 SQIVND (reference sequence). This CDR3 is built from 13 residues. The CDR3 protein is CASRPAGSYEQYF. The CDR3 nucleotides read TGTGCCAGTAGGCCAGCGGGGTCCTACGAGCAGTACTTC. The entire variable domain, with the rest obtained from reference TRBV19 and TRBJ2-7, is as follows: DGGITQSPKYLFRKEGQNVTLSCEQNLNHDAMYWYRQDPGQGLRLIYYSQIVNDFQKGDIAEGYSVSREKKESFPLTVTSAQKNPTAFYLCASRPAGSYEQYFGPGTRLTVT.

In DNA, the CDR3 is TGTGCCACCCGCTGGGGCGGGAGGGCCAGCACCGGGGAGCTGTTTTTT. Its protein is CATRWGGRASTGELFF. The chain links TRBV15 to TRBJ2-2; 9 bases fit TRBD2. The ends lost 8 bases at V and 4 bases at J; junction bases unmatched: 11. Germline V gene data show CDR1 as LNHNV and CDR2 as YYDKDF (reference sequence). CDR3 length: 16 amino acids.

V gene TRBV20-1 combines with J gene TRBJ2-7, with D hard to call. This CDR3 has 11 residues. V dropped 5 bases and J dropped 6 bases, with 11 bases sitting between them. Germline lookup yields CDR1 DFQATT and CDR2 SNEGSKA (reference sequence). CDR3 DNA: TGCAGTGCTGCCCCAGTCAGCGAGCAGTACTTC. Protein: CSAAPVSEQYF.

The J gene is TRBJ1-2, the V gene TRBV5-1, with 9 positions matching TRBD1. Germline lookup yields CDR1 SGHRS and CDR2 YFSETQ. V shed 6 bases and J 4 bases; nucleotides not matched to a gene: 7. The CDR3 has 14 amino acids. Here the CDR3 reads CASTLRTGVYGYTF. Here the CDR3 DNA reads TGCGCCAGCACCCTCCGGACAGGGGTCTATGGCTACACCTTC.

CDR3 in DNA: TGTGCCAGCAGCTTAGCGGGGAGCCCTCTTGAAGCTTTCTTT. Its protein is CASSLAGSPLEAFF. This chain joins TRBV7-9 and TRBJ1-1; D is unresolved. Germline lookup yields CDR1 SEHNR and CDR2 FQNEAQ (reference sequence). V lost 0 bases and J 7 bases, leaving 12 bases between the germline ends. The CDR3 totals 14 residues.

The sample holds one count of this clone. The chain employs TRBV7-2 and TRBJ2-3, with 13 bases identical to TRBD2. After removal of 4 bases from V and 11 bases from J, the junction contained 9 bases not matched to a gene. Germline V lookup: CDR1 SGHTA, CDR2 FQGNSA. This CDR3 is built from 15 residues. The CDR3 DNA is TGTGCCAGCAGCTCCCTCTGGACTAGCGGGGGTGGGCAGTATTTT. Translated: CASSSLWTSGGGQYF.

The chain uses TRBV5-1 and TRBJ2-7, with D possibly called TRBD1 or TRBD2 (5 bases each). Germline lookup yields CDR1 SGHRS and CDR2 YFSETQ. The CDR3 length is 14 residues. V lost 1 base and J 3 bases, leaving 11 bases between the germline ends. The CDR3 reads CASSLSGQLYEQYF. The CDR3 DNA sequence: TGCGCCAGCAGCTTGAGCGGACAACTCTACGAGCAGTACTTC. Together with reference TRBV5-1 and TRBJ2-7, the CDR3 gives the full variable domain: KAGVTQTPRYLIKTRGQQVTLSCSPISGHRSVSWYQQTPGQGLQFLFEYFSETQRNKGNFPGRFSGRQFSNSRSEMNVSTLELGDSALYLCASSLSGQLYEQYFGPGTRLTVT.

This sequence joins TRBV18 and TRBJ1-2, with 11 bases identical to TRBD1. This CDR3 has 14 amino acids. Germline trimming cut 6 bases from V and 7 bases from J; bases unmatched to any gene: 7. Germline V gene sequence: CDR1 KGHSH, CDR2 LQKENI. The DNA of the CDR3 is TGTGCCAGCTCCCTCGGACAGGGGGCAGGTGGCTACACCTTC. This gives the protein CASSLGQGAGGYTF.

The chain uses TRBV18 and TRBJ1-1; D gene ambiguous. V shed 3 bases and J shed 5 bases, with 10 bases lying between them. CDR1 KGHSH and CDR2 LQKENI come from the germline V gene. The CDR3 length is 13 residues. CDR3 sequence: CASSPVEQTEAFF. The CDR3 region has the DNA TGTGCCAGCTCACCGGTAGAGCAAACTGAAGCTTTCTTT.

The chain links TRBV9 to TRBJ2-7; D is perhaps TRBD1 or TRBD2 (5 bases each). Germline CDR1 is SGDLS and CDR2 is YYNGEE. This CDR3 contains 15 residues. The V end lost 2 bases, the J end lost 5 bases, and 17 bases lay between the germline ends. The CDR3: CASSVGRDVGHEQYF. The CDR3 DNA follows: TGTGCCAGCAGCGTCGGCCGGGACGTCGGGCACGAGCAGTACTTC.

The chain employs TRBV10-3 and TRBJ1-2; D not resolved. The germline CDR1 and CDR2 sequences are ENHRY and SYGVKD. The CDR3 spans 13 residues. Trimming stripped 6 bases from V and 5 bases from J, with 13 bases between. Here the CDR3 reads CAISEIAEYGYTF. The CDR3 bases are TGTGCCATCAGCGAGATAGCGGAATATGGCTACACCTTC.

Details on this clone: Germline and junction disagree at one end, which may indicate a read error. The chain carries TRBV6-1 and TRBJ1-5; tentatively, D is TRBD1 (5 bases). Germline loops: CDR1 MNHNS, CDR2 SASEGT. The CDR3 totals 14 residues. CDR3 loop: CASREAGPNQPQHF. The CDR3 DNA is TGTGCCAGCCGTGAGGCAGGGCCTAATCAGCCCCAGCATTTT.

The genes are TRBV7-3 and TRBJ2-5, with TRBD2 matching 8 bases. This CDR3 is built from 14 residues. Germline assignment: CDR1 SGHTA and CDR2 FQGTGA. V dropped 4 bases and J dropped 4; count of bases not matched to a gene: 5. The CDR3 sequence: CASSYAGGRETQYF. The CDR3 DNA reads TGTGCCAGCAGCTACGCGGGGGGCAGAGAGACCCAGTACTTC.

Of note for this clone: Other DNA sequences within the sample encode an identical CDR3. The rearrangement links TRBV6-5 to TRBJ1-6; D is possibly TRBD1 (6 bases). Trimming left V 6 bases short and J 7 bases short, with 13 bases between. Germline values: CDR1 MNHEY, CDR2 SVGAGI. CDR3 length: 14 amino acids. The CDR3 nucleotides are TGTGCCAGCAGCCTAACAGGGACCAATTCACCCCTCCACTTT. This sequence encodes CASSLTGTNSPLHF.